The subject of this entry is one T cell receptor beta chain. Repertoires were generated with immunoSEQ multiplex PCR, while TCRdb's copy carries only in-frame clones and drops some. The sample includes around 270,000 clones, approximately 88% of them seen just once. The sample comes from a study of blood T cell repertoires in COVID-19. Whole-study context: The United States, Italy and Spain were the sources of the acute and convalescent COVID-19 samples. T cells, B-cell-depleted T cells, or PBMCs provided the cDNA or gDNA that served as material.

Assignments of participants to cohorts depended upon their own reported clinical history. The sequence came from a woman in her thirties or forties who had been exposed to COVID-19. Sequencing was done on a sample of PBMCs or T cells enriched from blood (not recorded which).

The CDR3 here is CASSRMSPGLAGEQYF. CDR3 bases: TGTGCCAGCAGTCGAATGTCACCGGGACTAGCGGGGGAGCAGTACTTC. This rearrangement joins TRBV6-2 or TRBV6-3 to TRBJ2-7, with 13 nucleotides matching TRBD2. The CDR3 is 16 residues long. The J segment lost 7 bases and the V segment lost 5 bases, leaving 11 bases of the junction unmatched. Germline V gives CDR1 MNHEY, CDR2 SVGEGT.